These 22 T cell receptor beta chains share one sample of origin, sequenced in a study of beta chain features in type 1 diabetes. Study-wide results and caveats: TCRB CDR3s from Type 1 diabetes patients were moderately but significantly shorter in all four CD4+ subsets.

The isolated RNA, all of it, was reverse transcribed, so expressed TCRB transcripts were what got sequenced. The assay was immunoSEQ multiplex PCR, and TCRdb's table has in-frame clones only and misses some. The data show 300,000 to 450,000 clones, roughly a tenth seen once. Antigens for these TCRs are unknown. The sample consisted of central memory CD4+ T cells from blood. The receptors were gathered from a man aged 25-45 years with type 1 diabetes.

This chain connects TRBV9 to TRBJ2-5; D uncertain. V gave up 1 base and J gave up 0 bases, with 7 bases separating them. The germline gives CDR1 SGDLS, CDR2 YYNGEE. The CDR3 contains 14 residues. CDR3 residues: CASSVQTYQETQYF. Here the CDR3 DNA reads TGTGCCAGCAGCGTACAGACGTACCAAGAGACCCAGTACTTC.

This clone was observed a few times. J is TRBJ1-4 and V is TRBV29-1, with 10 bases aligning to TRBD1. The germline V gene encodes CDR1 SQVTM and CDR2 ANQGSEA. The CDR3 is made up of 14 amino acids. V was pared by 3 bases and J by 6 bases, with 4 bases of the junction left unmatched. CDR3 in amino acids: CSVDHGTGDEKLFF. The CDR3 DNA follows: TGCAGCGTTGACCACGGGACAGGGGATGAAAAACTGTTTTTT. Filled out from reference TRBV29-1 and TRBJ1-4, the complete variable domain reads SAVISQKPSRDICQRGTSLTIQCQVDSQVTMMFWYRQQPGQSLTLIATANQGSEATYESGFVIDKFPISRPNLTFSTLTVSNMSPEDSSIYLCSVDHGTGDEKLFFGSGTQLSVL.

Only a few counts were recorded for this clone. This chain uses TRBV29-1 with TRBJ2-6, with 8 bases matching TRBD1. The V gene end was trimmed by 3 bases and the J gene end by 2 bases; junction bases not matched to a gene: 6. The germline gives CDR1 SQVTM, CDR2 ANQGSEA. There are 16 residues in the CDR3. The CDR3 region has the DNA TGCAGCGTTGACGCGCCAGGGGGCACTGGGGCCAACGTCCTGACTTTC. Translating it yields CSVDAPGGTGANVLTF.

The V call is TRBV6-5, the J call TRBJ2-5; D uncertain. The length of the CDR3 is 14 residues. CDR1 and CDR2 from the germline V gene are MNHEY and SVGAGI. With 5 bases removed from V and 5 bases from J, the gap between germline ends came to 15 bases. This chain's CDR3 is CASSAGYDGETQYF. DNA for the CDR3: TGTGCCAGCAGTGCCGGGTACGACGGGGAGACCCAGTACTTC.

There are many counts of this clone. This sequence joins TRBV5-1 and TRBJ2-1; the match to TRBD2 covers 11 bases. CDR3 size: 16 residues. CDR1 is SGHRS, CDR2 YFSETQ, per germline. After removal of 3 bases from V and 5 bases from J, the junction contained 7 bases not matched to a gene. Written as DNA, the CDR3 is TGCGCCAGCAGCTCCCGGTCGACTAGCGGGAACAATGAGCAGTTCTTC. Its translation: CASSSRSTSGNNEQFF.

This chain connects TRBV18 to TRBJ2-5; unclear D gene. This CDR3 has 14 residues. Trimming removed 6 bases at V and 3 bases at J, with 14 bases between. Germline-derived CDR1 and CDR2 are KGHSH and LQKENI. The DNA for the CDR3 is TGTGCCAGCTCCCCCGTAAACACCGAAGAGACCCAGTACTTC. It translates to CASSPVNTEETQYF. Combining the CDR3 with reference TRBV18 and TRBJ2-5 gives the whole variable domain NAGVMQNPRHLVRRRGQEARLRCSPMKGHSHVYWYRQLPEEGLKFMVYLQKENIIDESGMPKERFSAEFPKEGPSILRIQQVVRGDSAAYFCASSPVNTEETQYFGPGTRLLVL.

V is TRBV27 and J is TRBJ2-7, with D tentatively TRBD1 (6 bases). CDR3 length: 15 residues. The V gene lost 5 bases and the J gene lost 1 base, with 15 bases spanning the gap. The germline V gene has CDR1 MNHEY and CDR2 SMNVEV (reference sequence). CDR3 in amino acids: CASSTHRDISYEQYF. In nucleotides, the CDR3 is TGTGCCAGCAGTACCCACCGGGACATATCCTACGAGCAGTACTTC.

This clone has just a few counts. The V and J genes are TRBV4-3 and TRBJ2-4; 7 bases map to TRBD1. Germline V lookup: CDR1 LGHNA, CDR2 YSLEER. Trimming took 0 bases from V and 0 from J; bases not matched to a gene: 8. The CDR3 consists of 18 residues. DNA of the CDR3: TGCGCCAGCAGCCAAGAGAGGCAGGGGGTCGGAGCCAAAAACATTCAGTACTTC. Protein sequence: CASSQERQGVGAKNIQYF.

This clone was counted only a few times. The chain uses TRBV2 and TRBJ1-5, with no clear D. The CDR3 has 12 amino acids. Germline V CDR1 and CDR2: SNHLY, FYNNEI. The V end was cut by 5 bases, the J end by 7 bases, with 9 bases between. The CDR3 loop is CASSLAGQPQHF. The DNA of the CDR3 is TGTGCCAGCAGTCTTGCGGGGCAGCCCCAGCATTTT.

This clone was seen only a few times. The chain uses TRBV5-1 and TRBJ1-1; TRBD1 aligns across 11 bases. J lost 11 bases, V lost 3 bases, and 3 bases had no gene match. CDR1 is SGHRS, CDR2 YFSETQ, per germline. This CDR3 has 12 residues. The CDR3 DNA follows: TGCGCCAGCAGCTGGGGACAGGGGGTCGCTTTCTTT. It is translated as CASSWGQGVAFF.

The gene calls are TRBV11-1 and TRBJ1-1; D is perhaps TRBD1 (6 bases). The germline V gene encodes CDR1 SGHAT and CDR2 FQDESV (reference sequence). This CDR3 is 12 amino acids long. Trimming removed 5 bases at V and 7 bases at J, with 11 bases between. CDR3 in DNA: TGTGCCAGCAGCCCACAGGGAATTGAAGCTTTCTTT. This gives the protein CASSPQGIEAFF. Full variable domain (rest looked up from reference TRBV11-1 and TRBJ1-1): EAEVAQSPRYKITEKSQAVAFWCDPISGHATLYWYRQILGQGPELLVQFQDESVVDDSQLPKDRFSAERLKGVDSTLKIQPAELGDSAMYLCASSPQGIEAFFGQGTRLTVV.

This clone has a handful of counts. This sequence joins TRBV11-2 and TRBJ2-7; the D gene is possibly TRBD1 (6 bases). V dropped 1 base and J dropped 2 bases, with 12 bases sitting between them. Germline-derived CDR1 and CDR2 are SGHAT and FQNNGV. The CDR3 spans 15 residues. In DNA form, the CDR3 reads TGTGCCAGCAGCTTAGGGACGGGACACCCCTACGAGCAGTACTTC. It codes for CASSLGTGHPYEQYF.

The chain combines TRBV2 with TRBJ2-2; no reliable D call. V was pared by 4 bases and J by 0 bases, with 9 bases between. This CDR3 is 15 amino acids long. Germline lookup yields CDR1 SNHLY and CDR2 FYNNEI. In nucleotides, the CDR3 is TGTGCCAGCAGTGCTAACTCGGCGAACACCGGGGAGCTGTTTTTT. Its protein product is CASSANSANTGELFF.

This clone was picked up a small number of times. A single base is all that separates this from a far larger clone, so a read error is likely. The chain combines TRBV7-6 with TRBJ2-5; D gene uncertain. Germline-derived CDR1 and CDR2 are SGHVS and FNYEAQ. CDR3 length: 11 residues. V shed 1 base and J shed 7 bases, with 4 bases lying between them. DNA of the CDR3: TGTGCCAGCAGCTTAGAGGTGACCCAGTACTTC. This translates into CASSLEVTQYF.

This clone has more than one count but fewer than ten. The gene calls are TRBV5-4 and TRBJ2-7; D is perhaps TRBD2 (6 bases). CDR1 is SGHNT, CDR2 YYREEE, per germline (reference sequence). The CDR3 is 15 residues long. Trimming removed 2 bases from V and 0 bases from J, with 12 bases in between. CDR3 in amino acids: CASSFRDSSSYEQYF. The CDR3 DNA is TGTGCCAGCAGCTTCCGGGACTCCAGCTCCTACGAGCAGTACTTC.

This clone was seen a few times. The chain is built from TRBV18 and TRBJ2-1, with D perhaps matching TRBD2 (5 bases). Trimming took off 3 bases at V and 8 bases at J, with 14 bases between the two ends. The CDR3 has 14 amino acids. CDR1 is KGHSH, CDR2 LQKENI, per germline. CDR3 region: CASSPPSIGDEQFF. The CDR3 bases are TGTGCCAGCTCACCGCCCTCGATCGGGGATGAGCAGTTCTTC.

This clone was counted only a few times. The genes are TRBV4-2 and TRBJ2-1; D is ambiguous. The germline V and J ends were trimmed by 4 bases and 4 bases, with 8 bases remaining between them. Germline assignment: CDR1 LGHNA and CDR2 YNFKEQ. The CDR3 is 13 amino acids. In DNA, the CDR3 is TGTGCCAGCAGCCTTGACCGTTACAATGAGCAGTTCTTC. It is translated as CASSLDRYNEQFF.

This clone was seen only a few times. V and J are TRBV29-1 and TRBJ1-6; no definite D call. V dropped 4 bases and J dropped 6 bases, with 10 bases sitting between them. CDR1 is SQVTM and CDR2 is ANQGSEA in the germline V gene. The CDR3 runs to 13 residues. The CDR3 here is CSVATLLNSPLHF. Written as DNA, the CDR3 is TGCAGCGTTGCAACACTTCTTAATTCACCCCTCCACTTT.

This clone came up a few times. CDR3 DNA sequence: TGTGCCAGCAGTCAACTAGCGGGAGAGGAAGATACGCAGTATTTT. Translating it yields CASSQLAGEEDTQYF. The chain recombines TRBV2 with TRBJ2-3; the match to TRBD2 covers 11 bases. V lost 5 bases to trimming and J lost 5 bases; unmatched junction nucleotides: 6. Germline assignment: CDR1 SNHLY and CDR2 FYNNEI. There are 15 residues in the CDR3.

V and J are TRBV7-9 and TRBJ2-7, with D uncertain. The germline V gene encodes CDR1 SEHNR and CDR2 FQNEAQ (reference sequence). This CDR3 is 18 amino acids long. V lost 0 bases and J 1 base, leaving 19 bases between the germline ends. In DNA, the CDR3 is TGTGCCAGCAGCTTAGCGGGTTTGGGGTTAGGGAAGTCCTACGAGCAGTACTTC. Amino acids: CASSLAGLGLGKSYEQYF. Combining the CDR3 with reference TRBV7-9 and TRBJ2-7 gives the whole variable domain DTGVSQNPRHKITKRGQNVTFRCDPISEHNRLYWYRQTLGQGPEFLTYFQNEAQLEKSRLLSDRFSAERPKGSFSTLEIQRTEQGDSAMYLCASSLAGLGLGKSYEQYFGPGTRLTVT.

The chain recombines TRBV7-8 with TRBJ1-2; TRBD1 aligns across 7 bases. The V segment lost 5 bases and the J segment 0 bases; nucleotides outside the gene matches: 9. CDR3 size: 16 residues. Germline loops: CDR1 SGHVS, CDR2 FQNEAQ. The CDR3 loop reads CASSPLGQISNYGYTF. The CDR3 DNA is TGTGCCAGCAGCCCGCTGGGACAGATATCTAACTATGGCTACACCTTC.

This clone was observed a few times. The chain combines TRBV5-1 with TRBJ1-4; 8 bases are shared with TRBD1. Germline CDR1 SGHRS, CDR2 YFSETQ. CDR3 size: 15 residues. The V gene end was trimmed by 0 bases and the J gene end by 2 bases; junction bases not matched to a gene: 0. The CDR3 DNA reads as TGCGCCAGCAGCTTGGGGACAGGGACTAATGAAAAACTGTTTTTT. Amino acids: CASSLGTGTNEKLFF.